This note documents a single T cell receptor beta chain sequence. The antigen is undetermined. The CDR3 runs 16 residues. The ends lost 6 bases at V and 4 bases at J; junction bases unmatched: 17. CDR1 is SQVTM, CDR2 ANQGSEA, per germline. Points from the study as a whole: Tumor-infiltrating Treg TCR alpha and beta sequences overlapped most with tumor naive CD4+ T cells, then blood naive. Tumor memory CD4+ T cell TCR gene usage was found to cluster with blood and lymph node memory CD4+ cells and with lymph node naive CD4+ cells. Whole repertoires were not studied in the larger cohort, only one V-J beta rearrangement.

After constant-region reverse-primer amplification, full-length variable regions underwent semi-nested PCR with Nested Universal Primer A. Using its own MiXCR run on the 5' RACE reads, TCRdb lists one record per CDR3 protein. In the table there are about 10,000 distinct CDR3 sequences, about a quarter of which are singletons. The sequencing input was naive CD4+ T cells sorted from a lymph node. The subset is: naive CD4+ T cells, CD4+CD45RA+CD25-. The receptor comes from a female donor with breast cancer. The rearrangement links TRBV29-1 to TRBJ1-2; 7 nucleotides agree with TRBD1. The CDR3 DNA reads TGCAGCGTGGAGTCTCGGGACAGCGGATCCGGCTATGGCTACACCTTC. This gives the protein CSVESRDSGSGYGYTF.